This TCR beta chain was found in a study of cytotoxic CD8 clonotypes in ibrutinib-treated CLL. This clone has only one observation. Its antigen is not identified. Germline values: CDR1 SGHTA, CDR2 FQGNSA. This CDR3 contains 17 residues. V gave up 1 base and J gave up 2 bases, with 16 bases separating them. Study conclusions and caveats: Sampling times differed between sustained-remission and progressing patients.

Target depth was 1 in 200,000 to 1 in 1 million T cells, about 10x per clonotype. The table came from immunoSEQ multiplex PCR; TCRdb's copy has only in-frame clones and leaves some out. Of 97,000 or so clones listed, 78% are singletons. The sample in question was PBMCs, obtained after 12 months of ibrutinib treatment. The receptor was derived from a human donor with chronic lymphocytic leukemia. This sequence joins TRBV7-2 and TRBJ2-3, with D unresolved. CDR3 sequence (DNA): TGTGCCAGCAGCTTAGAGACCCACCCAGGCCCCACAGATACGCAGTATTTT. Translating it yields CASSLETHPGPTDTQYF.